The 21 T cell receptor beta chains listed next were all sequenced from one sample in a study of cytomegalovirus exposure and HLA in healthy donors. The PCR used 60 Vbeta and 13 Jbeta primers. Here immunoSEQ multiplex PCR was the method, and the copy in TCRdb shows in-frame clones only, minus some. This sample has about 100,000 clones, with under 80% found just once. The sequenced material came from PBMCs. All receptors derive from a man in his forties in good health and CMV-seropositive.

V and J are TRBV6-5 and TRBJ2-3, with 9 positions matching TRBD1. There are 15 residues in the CDR3. V lost 5 bases and J lost 4; bases outside the gene matches: 7. Germline V lookup: CDR1 MNHEY, CDR2 SVGAGI. CDR3 bases: TGTGCCAGCAGTACAGGGGGCTCGGTTGCAGATACGCAGTATTTT. Translated: CASSTGGSVADTQYF.

The chain employs TRBV6-6 and TRBJ1-5; D call uncertain. Germline loops: CDR1 MNHNY, CDR2 SVGAGI (reference sequence). V was cut by 5 bases and J by 2 bases, with 13 bases left in between. CDR3 length equals 15 residues. This CDR3 reads CASSATRGRNQPQHF. DNA of the CDR3: TGTGCCAGCAGTGCCACCCGAGGGCGCAATCAGCCCCAGCATTTT.

This chain uses TRBV5-4 with TRBJ1-2; 12 nucleotides agree with TRBD1. From germline, CDR1 is SGHNT and CDR2 YYREEE (reference sequence). The CDR3 has 15 amino acids. The V and J ends lost 2 bases and 4 bases, in that order; junction bases with no gene match: 3. CDR3 sequence (DNA): TGTGCCAGCAGCTTACGGGACAGGGGGCTCTATGGCTACACCTTC. It encodes CASSLRDRGLYGYTF.

The chain uses TRBV4-3 and TRBJ2-1; 7 bases line up with TRBD2. J was trimmed by 7 bases and V by 0 bases; bases with no gene match: 12. CDR3 size: 17 residues. Germline V gene data show CDR1 as LGHNA and CDR2 as YSLEER. The CDR3 bases are TGCGCCAGCAGCCAAGATAAAACGGGCGGGAGCGAGAATGAGCAGTTCTTC. This translates into CASSQDKTGGSENEQFF.

A few counts support this clone. V usage is TRBV2 and J usage is TRBJ2-3; D is perhaps TRBD1 (6 bases). Germline-derived CDR1 and CDR2 are SNHLY and FYNNEI. This CDR3 has 14 amino acids. V gave up 7 bases and J gave up 0 bases, with 11 bases separating them. The CDR3 loop is CASTQGLSTDTQYF. In nucleotides, the CDR3 is TGTGCCAGCACCCAGGGGCTTAGCACAGATACGCAGTATTTT.

This chain links TRBV5-1 with TRBJ2-3; no clear D gene. The length of the CDR3 is 14 residues. The V gene's germline CDR1 is SGHRS and CDR2 YFSETQ. The ends were cut back, 0 bases at V and 3 bases at J, with 8 bases in the middle. The CDR3 nucleotides are TGCGCCAGCAGCTTGGAAGCGCCGACAGATACGCAGTATTTT. Translated, it gives CASSLEAPTDTQYF.

This clone was observed a handful of times. This sequence joins TRBV28 and TRBJ2-3, with 8 bases identical to TRBD2. Looked up from germline, CDR1 is MDHEN and CDR2 is SYDVKM. The V gene end was trimmed by 7 bases and the J gene end by 0 bases; junction bases not matched to a gene: 9. The CDR3 is 16 amino acids. The CDR3 protein is CASTPRGAPSTDTQYF. DNA for the CDR3: TGTGCCAGCACCCCGCGGGGGGCGCCTAGCACAGATACGCAGTATTTT.

V is TRBV28 and J is TRBJ1-1, with 8 bases fitting TRBD1. Germline V lookup: CDR1 MDHEN, CDR2 SYDVKM. The V and J ends lost 5 bases and 5 bases, in that order; junction bases with no gene match: 13. The CDR3 length is 16 residues. CDR3 loop: CASSQDRAWPGTEAFF. The CDR3 bases are TGTGCCAGCAGTCAGGACAGGGCCTGGCCTGGAACTGAAGCTTTCTTT. The variable domain in full, with the rest retrieved from reference TRBV28 and TRBJ1-1, is DVKVTQSSRYLVKRTGEKVFLECVQDMDHENMFWYRQDPGLGLRLIYFSYDVKMKEKGDIPEGYSVSREKKERFSLILESASTNQTSMYLCASSQDRAWPGTEAFFGQGTRLTVV.

The V and J genes are TRBV29-1 and TRBJ1-6; D gene unclear. V dropped 4 bases and J dropped 6 bases, with 10 bases sitting between them. Germline loops: CDR1 SQVTM, CDR2 ANQGSEA. The CDR3 is 13 amino acids. The CDR3 DNA is TGCAGCGTTGGAGGGAATGGTAATTCACCCCTCCACTTT. It yields the protein CSVGGNGNSPLHF.

The rearrangement links TRBV6-4 to TRBJ2-3; TRBD1 matches at 10 bases. This CDR3 has 14 amino acids. Trimming removed 6 bases from V and 5 bases from J; junction bases left unmatched: 5. The germline gives CDR1 MRHNA, CDR2 SNTAGT. CDR3 residues: CASSPTGGLDTQYF. CDR3 DNA sequence: TGTGCCAGCAGCCCGACAGGGGGCCTAGATACGCAGTATTTT.

The chain employs TRBV9 and TRBJ2-3, with D maybe TRBD2 (7 bases). Trimming left V 4 bases short and J 5 bases short, with 20 bases between. Germline V lookup: CDR1 SGDLS, CDR2 YYNGEE. The CDR3 has 16 residues. The CDR3 region is CASSSLMGGRGDTQYF. The CDR3 nucleotides read TGTGCCAGCAGCTCCCTTATGGGGGGGCGAGGAGATACGCAGTATTTT.

This clone showed up just a few times. This chain uses TRBV7-8 with TRBJ1-2; no clear D gene. Trimming removed 1 base at V and 4 bases at J, with 10 bases between. Germline CDR1 and CDR2: SGHVS and FQNEAQ. CDR3 length: 14 residues. CDR3 in amino acids: CASSLVGTFYGYTF. The DNA of the CDR3 is TGTGCCAGCAGCTTAGTGGGCACCTTCTATGGCTACACCTTC.

The chain uses TRBV29-1 and TRBJ2-2, with a possible D match to TRBD1 (6 bases). V shed 4 bases and J shed 4 bases, with 10 bases lying between them. In germline, CDR1 is SQVTM, CDR2 ANQGSEA. The CDR3 length is 13 residues. CDR3 amino acids: CSVGRGGTGELFF. The CDR3 DNA follows: TGCAGCGTTGGCAGGGGCGGCACCGGGGAGCTGTTTTTT.

V and J are TRBV4-2 and TRBJ2-7, with D possibly TRBD1 on 6 matching bases. The CDR3 is made up of 16 amino acids. The germline V gene encodes CDR1 LGHNA and CDR2 YNFKEQ. The ends were cut back, 1 base at V and 1 base at J, with 14 bases in the middle. The CDR3 DNA follows: TGTGCCAGCAGCCAAGGACCTACAGGGATTTCCTACGAGCAGTACTTC. Amino acids: CASSQGPTGISYEQYF.

This clone was picked up a small number of times. The chain combines TRBV6-5 with TRBJ2-3; 7 nucleotides agree with TRBD2. This CDR3 is 14 amino acids long. CDR1 is MNHEY and CDR2 is SVGAGI in the germline V gene. Germline trimming cut 5 bases from V and 4 bases from J; bases unmatched to any gene: 6. In DNA form, the CDR3 reads TGTGCCAGCAGTGCCCGACTAGCCTCAGATACGCAGTATTTT. This encodes CASSARLASDTQYF.

On this clone itself: The junction and the germline gene differ at one end; a read error may be behind it. The V and J genes are TRBV7-7 and TRBJ2-5; a weak D match, TRBD2 (5 bases). The CDR3 contains 16 residues. CDR1 SSHAT and CDR2 FNYEAQ come from the germline V gene (reference sequence). CDR3 nucleotide sequence: TGTGCTAGCAGCCTGTGGGGTGTCAGCGGACAAGAGACCCAGTACTTC. Amino acid sequence: CASSLWGVSGQETQYF.

V gene TRBV9 combines with J gene TRBJ2-6; D call uncertain. This CDR3 is 14 amino acids long. Trimming pared 6 bases from V and 2 bases from J, leaving 9 bases between. Germline values: CDR1 SGDLS, CDR2 YYNGEE. CDR3 coding DNA: TGTGCCAGCAATTTGGGCGCTGGGGCCAACGTCCTGACTTTC. It translates to CASNLGAGANVLTF.

This clone came up a few times. The chain couples TRBV7-3 to TRBJ1-4, with D perhaps matching TRBD1 (6 bases). The CDR3 totals 14 residues. Germline loops: CDR1 SGHTA, CDR2 FQGTGA. Trimming removed 5 bases at V and 8 bases at J, with 15 bases between. The CDR3 DNA reads as TGTGCCAGCAGCCAAGGGGGGGTAGGAGAAAAACTGTTTTTT. Residues: CASSQGGVGEKLFF.

In this sample, this clone turned up once. This chain links TRBV11-3 with TRBJ2-7; a weak D match, TRBD1 (5 bases). The CDR3 spans 15 residues. Trimming took 4 bases from V and 2 from J, leaving 15 bases between them. Germline values: CDR1 SGHNT, CDR2 YENEEA. CDR3 region: CASSSRIRGTYEQYF. Written as DNA, the CDR3 is TGTGCCAGCAGCTCCCGAATTAGGGGCACCTACGAGCAGTACTTC.

This rearrangement joins TRBV5-6 to TRBJ2-1; 8 bases are shared with TRBD2. CDR1 is SGHDT and CDR2 is YYEEEE in the germline V gene. J gave up 15 bases and V 1 base, and 6 bases lay outside the gene matches. This CDR3 has 12 amino acids. The CDR3 reads CASSLSTSVPFF. Written as DNA, the CDR3 is TGTGCCAGCAGCTTGTCGACTAGCGTACCGTTCTTC.

The chain links TRBV5-1 to TRBJ2-7; tentatively, D is TRBD2 (5 bases). V dropped 1 base and J dropped 4 bases, with 12 bases sitting between them. The germline CDR1 and CDR2 sequences are SGHRS and YFSETQ. The CDR3 consists of 14 residues. DNA of the CDR3: TGCGCCAGCAGCTTGACTAGTAACGCGTACGAGCAGTACTTC. Translated: CASSLTSNAYEQYF.